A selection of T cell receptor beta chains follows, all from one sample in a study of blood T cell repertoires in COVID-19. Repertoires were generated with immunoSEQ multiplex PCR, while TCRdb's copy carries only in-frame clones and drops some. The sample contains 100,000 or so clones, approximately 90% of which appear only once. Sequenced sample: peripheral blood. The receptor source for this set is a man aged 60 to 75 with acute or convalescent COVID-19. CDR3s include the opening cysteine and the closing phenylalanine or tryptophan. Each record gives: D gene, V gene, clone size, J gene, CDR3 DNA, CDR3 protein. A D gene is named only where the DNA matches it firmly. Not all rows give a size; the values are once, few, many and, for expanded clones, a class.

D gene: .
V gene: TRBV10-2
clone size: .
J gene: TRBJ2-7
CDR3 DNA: TGCGCCAGCAGTGAGTCCACGACTAGTCTCGAGCAGTACTTC
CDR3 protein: CASSESTTSLEQYF

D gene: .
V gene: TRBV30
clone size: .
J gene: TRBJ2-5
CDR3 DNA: TGTGCCTTCATTGAGGGTCAGAAGGAGACCCAGTACTTC
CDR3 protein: CAFIEGQKETQYF

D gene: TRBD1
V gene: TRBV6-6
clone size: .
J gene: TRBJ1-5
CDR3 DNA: TGTGCCAGCAGTTACCCGGGACAGGGGGTAGGGCAGCCCCAGCATTTT
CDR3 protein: CASSYPGQGVGQPQHF

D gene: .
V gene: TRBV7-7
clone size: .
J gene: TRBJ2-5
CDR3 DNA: TGTGCTAGCAGCTTATCGGGGGACAGCCAAGAGACCCAGTACTTC
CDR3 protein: CASSLSGDSQETQYF

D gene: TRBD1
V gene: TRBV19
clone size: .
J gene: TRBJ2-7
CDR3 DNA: TGTGCCAGTAAATTTACGGGACAGGGTCCCCACGAGCAGTACTTC
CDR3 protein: CASKFTGQGPHEQYF

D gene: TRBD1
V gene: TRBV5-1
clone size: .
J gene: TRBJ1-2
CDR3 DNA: TGCGCCAGCAGCCCGACAGGGGATGGCTACACCTTC
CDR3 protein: CASSPTGDGYTF

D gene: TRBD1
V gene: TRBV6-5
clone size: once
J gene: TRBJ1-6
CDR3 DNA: TGTGCCAGCAGATGGACAGGGGATTCACCCCTCCACTTT
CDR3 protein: CASRWTGDSPLHF

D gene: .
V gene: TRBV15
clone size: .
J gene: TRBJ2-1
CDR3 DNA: TGTGCCACCAGCAGAGATACGAGGATCTCCTACAATGAGCAGTTCTTC
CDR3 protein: CATSRDTRISYNEQFF

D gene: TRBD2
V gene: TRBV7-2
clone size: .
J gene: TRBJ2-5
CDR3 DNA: TGTGCCAGCAGCCCAGGGACTAGCGGGAAAGAGACCCAGTACTTC
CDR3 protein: CASSPGTSGKETQYF

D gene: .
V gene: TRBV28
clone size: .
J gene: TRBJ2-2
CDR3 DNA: TGTGCCAGCAGTTTGGGTACAGGGACCGGGGAGCTGTTTTTT
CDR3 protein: CASSLGTGTGELFF